This T cell receptor beta chain came from a study of human T cells and chemical hapten exposure. Findings of the study overall: No shift was seen in TCRs above 1 in 1000 frequency with DPC sensitization.

Library construction involved attaching unique molecular identifiers to individual cDNA molecules, which allowed quantitative, reproducible TCR counting. Via MiXCR, TCRdb re-called the reads, giving one row per CDR3 protein. The data hold 100,000 to 150,000 distinct CDR3 sequences, with over 7.5% observed a single time. This clonotype was seen more than once but under ten times. The target antigen is unknown. Unfractionated whole blood served as the source for total RNA extraction. Per the germline V gene, CDR1 is DFQATT and CDR2 is SNEGSKA (reference sequence). V lost 1 base to trimming and J lost 3 bases; unmatched junction nucleotides: 15. The CDR3 length is 17 residues.

This clonotype was obtained from a human donor in good health. Some clones in this sample may be carry-over from other donors' samples. The sequenced sample consisted of whole blood. This rearrangement joins TRBV20-1 to TRBJ2-7; 7 bases fit TRBD2. The CDR3 DNA reads TGCAGTGCTAGAGCGCAGTTTGGGACTACTCTGAACTACGAGCAGTACTTC. Protein sequence: CSARAQFGTTLNYEQYF.